The next 24 T cell receptor beta chains were all read from a single sample in a study of control samples from healthy donors and cancer patients. Libraries were prepared by immunoSEQ multiplex PCR; TCRdb keeps only in-frame clonotypes and omits some of them. The sample includes 75,000 to 90,000 clones, under 90% seen only once; the top ten take 2.1%. Sequenced input: blood. The receptor set was obtained from a woman aged 40 to 49 in good health.

This clone was seen at least ten times. The chain has TRBV2 and TRBJ2-2, with TRBD2 matching over 9 bases. V was pared by 7 bases and J by 6 bases, with 9 bases of the junction left unmatched. Germline lookup yields CDR1 SNHLY and CDR2 FYNNEI. This CDR3 comprises 15 residues. The CDR3 sequence: CASKGASGVAGELFF. The CDR3 DNA reads as TGTGCCAGCAAAGGGGCTAGCGGGGTCGCCGGGGAGCTGTTTTTT.

On this clone: The same CDR3 is also encoded by other DNA sequences in this sample. The V gene is TRBV7-2, the J gene TRBJ2-3; no clear D gene. Per the germline V gene, CDR1 is SGHTA and CDR2 is FQGNSA. The V end was cut by 5 bases, the J end by 3 bases, with 6 bases between. The CDR3 extends over 12 amino acids. Here the CDR3 reads CASSPRTDTQYF. Here the CDR3 DNA reads TGTGCCAGCAGCCCTCGTACAGATACGCAGTATTTT.

The chain is built from TRBV3-1 (or the pseudogene TRBV3-2) and TRBJ2-1; D may be TRBD2 (5 bases). Germline values: CDR1 LGHDT, CDR2 YNNKEL (reference sequence). V dropped 4 bases and J dropped 5 bases, with 12 bases sitting between them. The length of the CDR3 is 14 residues. The CDR3 DNA follows: TGTGCCAGCAGCCTCGGCGGGCCAGACAATGAGCAGTTCTTC. This sequence encodes CASSLGGPDNEQFF.

CDR3 protein: CATRWDGQGQETQYF. The CDR3 coding sequence is TGTGCCACCCGGTGGGACGGACAGGGGCAAGAGACCCAGTACTTC. This chain links TRBV24-1 with TRBJ2-5; TRBD1 matches at 9 bases. Germline V gives CDR1 KGHDR, CDR2 SFDVKD. This CDR3 spans 15 amino acids. V was clipped by 9 bases and J by 2 bases; unmatched bases: 9.

The chain has TRBV21-1 and TRBJ1-4. TRBV21-1 is noted as a pseudogene. This CDR3 comprises 14 residues. The CDR3 coding sequence is TGTGCCAGCCATCCGTTGACAACTAATGAAAAACTGTTTTTT. Translating gives CASHPLTTNEKLFF.

The V gene is TRBV3-1 (or the pseudogene TRBV3-2), the J gene TRBJ2-1; 9 positions agree with TRBD1. There are 15 residues in the CDR3. V shed 1 base and J 6 bases; nucleotides not matched to a gene: 4. Germline-derived CDR1 and CDR2 are LGHDT and YNNKEL (reference sequence). CDR3 DNA sequence: TGTGCCAGCAGCCAAGTGGACAGGGGTCGCAATGAGCAGTTCTTC. Its protein is CASSQVDRGRNEQFF.

The chain carries TRBV3-1 (or the pseudogene TRBV3-2) and TRBJ2-2; the match to TRBD2 covers 9 bases. Germline lookup yields CDR1 LGHDT and CDR2 YNNKEL (reference sequence). With 0 bases clipped from V and 5 bases from J, the junction kept 7 bases outside the gene matches. This CDR3 spans 17 amino acids. In DNA form, the CDR3 reads TGTGCCAGCAGCCAAGAGAAGATAGCGGGGGTTACCGGGGAGCTGTTTTTT. Translated: CASSQEKIAGVTGELFF.

The genes are TRBV3-1 (or the pseudogene TRBV3-2) and TRBJ1-3; 9 nucleotides match TRBD1. The V segment lost 4 bases and the J segment 7 bases; nucleotides outside the gene matches: 5. CDR3 length: 14 residues. Germline CDR1 is LGHDT and CDR2 is YNNKEL (reference sequence). CDR3 loop: CASSLQGAWNTIYF. CDR3 sequence (DNA): TGTGCCAGCAGCCTACAGGGGGCTTGGAACACCATATATTTT.

The V call is TRBV30, the J call TRBJ1-2; D possibly corresponds to TRBD1 (6 bases). The V gene lost 7 bases and the J gene lost 4 bases, with 22 bases spanning the gap. The CDR3 has 15 residues. Germline loops: CDR1 GTSNPN, CDR2 SVGIG (reference sequence). CDR3 nucleotides: TGTGCCTCTACCCCAGGGGAGATCTCTACCTATGGCTACACCTTC. Protein product: CASTPGEISTYGYTF.

The gene calls are TRBV19 and TRBJ2-1, with TRBD2 identical over 11 bases. CDR1 and CDR2 from the germline V gene are LNHDA and SQIVND (reference sequence). The CDR3 runs to 15 residues. Trimming removed 6 bases from V and 9 bases from J; junction bases left unmatched: 10. The CDR3 region has the DNA TGTGCCAGTAGGGTCGGGTTTAGCGGGGGGGGTGAGCAGTTCTTC. Amino acid sequence: CASRVGFSGGGEQFF.

The gene calls are TRBV6-4 and TRBJ2-7; 8 bases fit TRBD2. With V trimmed by 5 bases and J by 4 bases, 16 bases remained unmatched. This CDR3 region has 17 residues. Germline values: CDR1 MRHNA, CDR2 SNTAGT. In DNA form, the CDR3 reads TGTGCCAGCAGTTCCCACCCTGCCCGAGCGGGGGTGTACGAGCAGTACTTC. This encodes CASSSHPARAGVYEQYF.

This sequence joins TRBV7-9 and TRBJ2-1; 8 bases fit TRBD2. Trimming at V came to 5 bases and at J to 7 bases, leaving 13 bases not matched to a gene. Per the germline V gene, CDR1 is SEHNR and CDR2 is FQNEAQ (reference sequence). The CDR3 length is 16 residues. The CDR3 bases are TGTGCCAGCAGCCCGGACGGGGGGGGGCACTGGAATGAGCAGTTCTTC. The encoded protein is CASSPDGGGHWNEQFF.

This sequence joins TRBV5-4 and TRBJ2-7; D is possibly TRBD1 or TRBD2 (6 bases each). Trimming cost V 3 bases and J 5 bases, with 12 bases left between them. From germline, CDR1 is SGHNT and CDR2 YYREEE (reference sequence). The CDR3 is made up of 13 amino acids. The CDR3 DNA is TGTGCCAGCAGCTCCCCCGGGGGCGACGAGCAGTACTTC. Its protein product is CASSSPGGDEQYF.

The chain links TRBV2 to TRBJ2-7; 8 bases match TRBD1. Germline V gene data show CDR1 as SNHLY and CDR2 as FYNNEI. J lost 0 bases, V lost 6 bases, and 4 bases had no gene match. This CDR3 region has 14 residues. The CDR3 loop is CASRDRDSSYEQYF. CDR3 in DNA: TGTGCCAGCAGGGACAGGGACAGCTCCTACGAGCAGTACTTC.

The CDR3 spells CASRSASGMANTEAFF. The CDR3 DNA sequence: TGTGCCAGCAGATCGGCCTCAGGGATGGCGAACACTGAAGCTTTCTTT. This chain uses TRBV5-8 with TRBJ1-1; possible D gene TRBD1, 5 bases. Between the trimmed V and J ends, which lost 5 bases and 1 base, there was a span of 18 bases. CDR1 is SGHTS and CDR2 is YDEGEE in the germline V gene. The CDR3 has 16 amino acids.

The J gene is TRBJ1-5, the V gene TRBV27; perhaps TRBD1 as D (5 bases). Germline assignment: CDR1 MNHEY and CDR2 SMNVEV (reference sequence). This CDR3 contains 13 residues. V was cut by 3 bases and J by 7 bases, with 10 bases left in between. CDR3 sequence reads: CASSLAGKQPQHF. In nucleotides, the CDR3 is TGTGCCAGCAGTTTGGCAGGGAAACAGCCCCAGCATTTT.

The V gene is TRBV5-4, the J gene TRBJ2-2, with TRBD2 matching over 14 bases. CDR1 is SGHNT, CDR2 YYREEE, per germline (reference sequence). Losses at the gene ends were 4 bases for V and 0 bases for J; bases not matched to a gene: 5. The CDR3 length is 18 residues. The CDR3 DNA reads TGTGCCAGCAGCCCGGGACTAGCGGGGGCCCCGAACACCGGGGAGCTGTTTTTT. Translating it yields CASSPGLAGAPNTGELFF.

This clone appeared a few times. The rearrangement joins TRBV25-1 to TRBJ1-2; tentative D call: TRBD1 (5 bases). In germline, CDR1 is MGHDK, CDR2 SYGVNS. Trimming stripped 6 bases from V and 2 bases from J, with 10 bases between. The CDR3 runs to 13 residues. The chain's CDR3 is CASSRDGNYGYTF. In DNA form, the CDR3 reads TGTGCCAGCAGCCGGGACGGGAACTATGGCTACACCTTC.

V is TRBV30 and J is TRBJ1-4, with a weak D call TRBD1 (5 bases). The CDR3 loop spans 14 amino acids. Between the trimmed V and J ends, which lost 2 bases and 8 bases, there was a span of 15 bases. Germline-derived CDR1 and CDR2 are GTSNPN and SVGIG (reference sequence). CDR3 sequence (DNA): TGTGCCTGGAGTAAGGAAGGGGTAGGCGAAAAACTGTTTTTT. Translation: CAWSKEGVGEKLFF.

The V gene is TRBV15, the J gene TRBJ1-2, with 10 bases that match TRBD1. Trimming at V came to 0 bases and at J to 6 bases, leaving 4 bases not matched to a gene. This CDR3 contains 15 residues. The germline CDR1 and CDR2 sequences are LNHNV and YYDKDF (reference sequence). The CDR3 protein is CATSRDRDRGDGYTF. CDR3 bases: TGTGCCACCAGCAGAGATAGGGACAGGGGAGATGGCTACACCTTC.

This CDR3 reads CASSLRTGGLETQYF. The CDR3, as DNA: TGCGCCAGCAGCCTGCGGACAGGGGGGTTGGAGACCCAGTACTTC. This chain joins TRBV5-1 and TRBJ2-5; 10 positions agree with TRBD1. The CDR3 spans 15 residues. V dropped 4 bases and J dropped 5; count of bases not matched to a gene: 8. Germline lookup yields CDR1 SGHRS and CDR2 YFSETQ.

The chain uses TRBV5-6 and TRBJ1-1; D is unresolved. This CDR3 is built from 13 residues. Germline-derived CDR1 and CDR2 are SGHDT and YYEEEE. V was shortened by 0 bases and J by 3 bases, with 6 bases between the two germline ends. CDR3 protein: CASSLAGHTEAFF. The CDR3 nucleotides are TGTGCCAGCAGCTTGGCCGGGCACACTGAAGCTTTCTTT.

This clone was detected once. The chain combines TRBV4-1 with TRBJ1-2, with 8 positions matching TRBD1. V lost 4 bases and J lost 4; bases outside the gene matches: 5. This CDR3 comprises 14 residues. Germline V gene data show CDR1 as MGHRA and CDR2 as YSYEKL. The CDR3 sequence is CASSPGQGGYGYTF. The CDR3, as DNA: TGCGCCAGCAGCCCCGGACAGGGCGGCTATGGCTACACCTTC.

The J gene is TRBJ2-1, the V gene TRBV2; D is unresolved. CDR1 is SNHLY, CDR2 FYNNEI, per germline. The CDR3 extends over 12 amino acids. The ends were cut back, 4 bases at V and 6 bases at J, with 7 bases in the middle. The CDR3 here is CASSGQFNEQFF. CDR3 DNA sequence: TGTGCCAGCAGTGGGCAGTTCAATGAGCAGTTCTTC.